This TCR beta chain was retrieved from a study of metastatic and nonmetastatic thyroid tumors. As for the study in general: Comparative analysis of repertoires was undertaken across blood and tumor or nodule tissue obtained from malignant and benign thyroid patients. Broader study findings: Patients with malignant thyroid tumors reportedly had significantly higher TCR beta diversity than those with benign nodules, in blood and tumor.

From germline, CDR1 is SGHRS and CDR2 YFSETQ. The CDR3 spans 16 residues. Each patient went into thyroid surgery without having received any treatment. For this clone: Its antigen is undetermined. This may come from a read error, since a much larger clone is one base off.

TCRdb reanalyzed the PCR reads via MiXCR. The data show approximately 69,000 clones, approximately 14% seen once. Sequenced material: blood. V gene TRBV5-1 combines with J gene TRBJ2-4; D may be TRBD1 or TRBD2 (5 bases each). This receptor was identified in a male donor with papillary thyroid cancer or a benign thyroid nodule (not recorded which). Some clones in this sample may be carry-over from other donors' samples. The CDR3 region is CASSLVVGVDKNIKYF. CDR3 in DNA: TGCGCCAGCAGCTTGGTGGTGGGGGTGGACAAAAACATTAAGTACTTC.